These T cell receptor beta chains were read from a single sample in a study of blood T cell repertoires in COVID-19. Assay: immunoSEQ multiplex PCR; the TCRdb copy retains only in-frame clones and omits some. The sample comprises 45,000 to 65,000 clones, roughly 91% of which are singletons, and over 7.5% rests with the top ten. The specimen was peripheral blood. All receptors derive from a middle-aged man with active COVID-19. The CDR3 runs from the conserved cysteine through the conserved F or W. The D gene is left open where the match is weak. Some rows mark clone size as missing; the rest say once, few, many or name a class of expanded clone.

CDR3 protein	CDR3 DNA	D gene	J gene	V gene	clone size
CASRAGANTGELFF	TGTGCCAGCCGAGCGGGGGCTAACACCGGGGAGCTGTTTTTT	TRBD2	TRBJ2-2	TRBV2	.
CASSRGTSGGLSTDTQYF	TGTGCCAGCAGCCGCGGGACTAGCGGGGGGCTGAGCACAGATACGCAGTATTTT	TRBD2	TRBJ2-3	TRBV4-2	.
CASGRGGQGAVTGELFF	TGTGCCAGCGGCCGGGGGGGACAGGGGGCGGTCACCGGGGAGCTGTTTTTT	TRBD1	TRBJ2-2	TRBV7-2	.
CASRRERDTEAFF	TGCGCCAGCAGGCGGGAGAGAGACACTGAAGCTTTCTTT	.	TRBJ1-1	TRBV5-1	once
CASTPIGTAGAFF	TGTGCCAGCACCCCGATTGGGACAGCCGGAGCTTTCTTT	TRBD1	TRBJ1-1	TRBV6-2/TRBV6-3	.
CASSLARTGDFSYEQYF	TGTGCCAGCAGCTTGGCCCGGACAGGGGACTTCTCCTACGAGCAGTACTTC	TRBD1	TRBJ2-7	TRBV5-4	.
CASSLQGESPGYTF	TGTGCCAGCAGTTTACAGGGGGAGTCCCCTGGCTACACCTTC	TRBD1	TRBJ1-2	TRBV28	.
CASSLAGGLSADTQYF	TGTGCCAGCAGCTTGGCGGGGGGGCTATCCGCAGATACGCAGTATTTT	TRBD2	TRBJ2-3	TRBV5-4	.
CASSFSGGSEQFF	TGTGCCAGCAGTTTCTCTGGGGGCAGTGAGCAGTTCTTC	.	TRBJ2-1	TRBV27	.
CASSLISPGQLSGANVLTF	TGTGCCAGCAGTTTAATTTCCCCGGGACAACTCTCTGGGGCCAACGTCCTGACTTTC	.	TRBJ2-6	TRBV28	.
CASSLRTGGPPYEQYF	TGTGCCAGCAGCTTGCGGACAGGGGGCCCCCCATACGAGCAGTACTTC	TRBD1	TRBJ2-7	TRBV5-5	.
CVRSLPGLAGGPDTQYF	TGTGTCAGAAGCCTCCCGGGACTAGCGGGAGGGCCAGATACGCAGTATTTT	.	TRBJ2-3	TRBV7-5	.
CASSLRGREQYF	TGTGCCAGCAGTTTAAGGGGTAGGGAGCAGTACTTC	.	TRBJ2-7	TRBV27	.
CAWTPSGPSYEQYF	TGTGCCTGGACCCCTAGCGGACCTTCCTACGAGCAGTACTTC	TRBD2	TRBJ2-7	TRBV30	.
CASRPGRAETQYF	TGTGCCAGCCGACCGGGAAGGGCGGAGACCCAGTACTTC	.	TRBJ2-5	TRBV27	.
CATSRDQGGYTF	TGTGCCACCAGCAGAGATCAGGGTGGCTACACCTTC	.	TRBJ1-2	TRBV15	.
CASSQREMNTEAFF	TGTGCCAGCAGCCAAAGGGAGATGAACACTGAAGCTTTCTTT	.	TRBJ1-1	TRBV7-2	.
CASSLRLAGGEETQYF	TGTGCCAGCAGCTTACGACTAGCGGGGGGCGAAGAGACCCAGTACTTC	TRBD2	TRBJ2-5	TRBV7-6	.
CATSPGGFYNEQFF	TGTGCCACCTCACCGGGGGGCTTTTACAATGAGCAGTTCTTC	.	TRBJ2-1	TRBV24-1	.
CASSLARHVYGYTF	TGTGCCAGCAGCTTAGCGCGACACGTCTATGGCTACACCTTC	.	TRBJ1-2	TRBV7-2	.
CASSLARDRGGYTF	TGTGCCAGCAGCTTAGCCCGGGACAGGGGGGGCTACACCTTC	TRBD1	TRBJ1-2	TRBV7-2	.
CASSYTGGIYEQYF	TGTGCCAGCAGTTACACAGGGGGAATATACGAGCAGTACTTC	TRBD1	TRBJ2-7	TRBV6-6	.
CASSYTGQGFRLGHEKLFF	TGTGCCAGCAGTTACACCGGACAGGGGTTTCGGTTGGGGCATGAAAAACTGTTTTTT	TRBD1	TRBJ1-4	TRBV28	.
CAWSGSGDTQYF	TGTGCCTGGAGTGGCTCCGGAGATACGCAGTATTTT	.	TRBJ2-3	TRBV30	once
CASSERREVAGELFF	TGTGCCAGCAGTGAAAGGAGGGAGGTGGCCGGGGAGCTGTTTTTT	.	TRBJ2-2	TRBV6-1	.
CAWSVMGGTYEKLFF	TGTGCCTGGAGTGTAATGGGGGGGACCTACGAAAAACTGTTTTTT	.	TRBJ1-4	TRBV30	.
CASSLVTSGSYEQYF	TGTGCCAGCAGCTTGGTGACTAGCGGTTCCTACGAGCAGTACTTC	TRBD2	TRBJ2-7	TRBV7-8	.
CASGPELYGYTF	TGTGCCAGTGGGCCGGAACTCTATGGCTACACCTTC	.	TRBJ1-2	TRBV28	.
CASSLGTPTDTQYF	TGCGCCAGCAGCTTGGGGACACCCACAGATACGCAGTATTTT	.	TRBJ2-3	TRBV5-1	.
CASSITVMNTEAFF	TGTGCCAGTAGTATAACAGTAATGAACACTGAAGCTTTCTTT	.	TRBJ1-1	TRBV19	.
CASSVGIILTGFAAQETQYF	TGTGCCAGCAGCGTAGGTATTATCTTAACCGGGTTTGCGGCCCAAGAGACCCAGTACTTC	.	TRBJ2-5	TRBV9	.
CASSQASGRNNEQFF	TGTGCCAGCAGCCAAGCTAGCGGGAGGAACAATGAGCAGTTCTTC	TRBD2	TRBJ2-1	TRBV4-2	few
CASSEKTGGGYEQYF	TGTGCCAGCAGTGAAAAGACAGGCGGAGGTTACGAGCAGTACTTC	.	TRBJ2-7	TRBV2	.
CASTPTGVDYGYTF	TGCGCCAGCACTCCCACCGGGGTTGACTATGGCTACACCTTC	.	TRBJ1-2	TRBV4-3	.
CASSQVLVASYEQYF	TGTGCCAGCAGCCAAGTACTTGTCGCCTCCTACGAGCAGTACTTC	.	TRBJ2-7	TRBV3-1/TRBV3-2	once
CASSTTGGRSPLHF	TGTGCCAGCAGCACGACAGGGGGCAGATCACCCCTCCACTTT	TRBD1	TRBJ1-6	TRBV7-3	.
CASSEAWSSYEQYF	TGTGCCAGCAGTGAAGCGTGGAGTTCCTACGAGCAGTACTTC	.	TRBJ2-7	TRBV2	.
CATSRRARSSYNSPLHF	TGTGCCACCAGCCGCAGGGCCCGAAGCTCCTATAATTCACCCCTCCACTTT	.	TRBJ1-6	TRBV15	.
CASRRAIGPYSNQPQHF	TGTGCCAGCCGCAGGGCGATCGGACCATATAGCAATCAGCCCCAGCATTTT	.	TRBJ1-5	TRBV18	.
CASSARQASKGNTEAFF	TGTGCCAGCAGTGCCCGACAGGCATCAAAAGGGAACACTGAAGCTTTCTTT	.	TRBJ1-1	TRBV6-2/TRBV6-3	.
CASSQGGGVANEKLFF	TGCGCCAGCAGCCAAGGGGGAGGGGTGGCTAATGAAAAACTGTTTTTT	.	TRBJ1-4	TRBV4-3	.
CASSALTGGGTEAFF	TGTGCCAGCAGCGCTCTTACAGGGGGTGGGACTGAAGCTTTCTTT	TRBD1	TRBJ1-1	TRBV28	.
CASSYVKQGTEAFF	TGTGCCAGCAGTTACGTCAAACAGGGGACTGAAGCTTTCTTT	TRBD1	TRBJ1-1	TRBV6-2/TRBV6-3	.
CASSSPGSNEKLFF	TGTGCCAGCAGCTCGCCCGGGTCGAATGAAAAACTGTTTTTT	.	TRBJ1-4	TRBV7-9	.
CASSRTGMDYGYTF	TGTGCCAGCAGCCGGACAGGGATGGACTATGGCTACACCTTC	TRBD1	TRBJ1-2	TRBV7-2	.
CASTEVGTGELFF	TGTGCCAGCACCGAGGTTGGGACCGGGGAGCTGTTTTTT	.	TRBJ2-2	TRBV28	.
CASSQDTGQGSEKLFF	TGCGCCAGCAGCCAAGACACGGGACAGGGGAGTGAAAAACTGTTTTTT	TRBD1	TRBJ1-4	TRBV4-3	.
CASSLTGGASRTDTQYF	TGTGCCAGCAGCTTAACAGGGGGTGCCTCCCGCACAGATACGCAGTATTTT	TRBD1	TRBJ2-3	TRBV7-2	.